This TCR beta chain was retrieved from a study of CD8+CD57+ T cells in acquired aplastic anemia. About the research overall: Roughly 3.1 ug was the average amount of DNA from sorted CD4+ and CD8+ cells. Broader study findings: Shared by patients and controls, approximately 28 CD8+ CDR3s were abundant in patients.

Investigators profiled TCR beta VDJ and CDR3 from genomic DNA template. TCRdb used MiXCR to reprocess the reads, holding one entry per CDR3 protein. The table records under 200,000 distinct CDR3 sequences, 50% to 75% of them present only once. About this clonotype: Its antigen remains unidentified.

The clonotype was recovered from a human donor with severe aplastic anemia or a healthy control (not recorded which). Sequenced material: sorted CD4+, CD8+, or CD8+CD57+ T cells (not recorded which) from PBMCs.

The CDR3 protein is CASSQGTGELFF. CDR3 in DNA: TGTGCCAGCAGTCAGGGAACCGGGGAGCTGTTTTTT. The chain has TRBV12-3 or TRBV12-4 and TRBJ2-2, with D perhaps matching TRBD1 (5 bases). Trimming took off 5 bases at V and 5 bases at J, with 6 bases between the two ends. CDR3 length: 12 residues.